A single sample is the source of the 9 T cell receptor beta chains below, sequenced in a study of cytomegalovirus exposure and HLA in healthy donors. Use of 60 Vbeta and 13 Jbeta primers characterized the PCR. Generated by immunoSEQ multiplex PCR, the TCRdb table keeps only in-frame clones and is missing some. The top ten clones hold about 4.3% of a sample with over 90,000 clones, roughly three fifths of them seen once. The specimen was PBMCs. The receptors derive from a human donor in good health.

The chain links TRBV7-9 to TRBJ1-5, with D tentatively TRBD1 (5 bases). Per the germline V gene, CDR1 is SEHNR and CDR2 is FQNEAQ (reference sequence). Between the trimmed V and J ends, which lost 5 bases and 2 bases, there was a span of 16 bases. This CDR3 region has 16 residues. CDR3 region: CASSKDGGIGNQPQHF. Written as DNA, the CDR3 is TGTGCCAGCAGCAAGGACGGGGGTATTGGCAATCAGCCCCAGCATTTT. The complete variable domain, with remaining parts taken from reference TRBV7-9 and TRBJ1-5, reads DTGVSQNPRHKITKRGQNVTFRCDPISEHNRLYWYRQTLGQGPEFLTYFQNEAQLEKSRLLSDRFSAERPKGSFSTLEIQRTEQGDSAMYLCASSKDGGIGNQPQHFGDGTRLSIL.

In this sample, this clone turned up once. The V call is TRBV6-4, the J call TRBJ2-1, with 7 bases fitting TRBD1. V trimming: 4 bases; J trimming: 7 bases; junction bases outside the gene matches: 10. The CDR3 spans 15 residues. The germline V gene has CDR1 MRHNA and CDR2 SNTAGT. The DNA of the CDR3 is TGTGCCAGCAGTGGGGGACGAGGGACAGAAAATGAGCAGTTCTTC. It codes for CASSGGRGTENEQFF.

The sample holds a few counts of this clone. The chain joins TRBV5-1 to TRBJ1-1; D perhaps matches TRBD1 (6 bases). The CDR3 is 14 amino acids. Trimming pared 5 bases from V and 1 base from J, leaving 12 bases between. In germline, CDR1 is SGHRS, CDR2 YFSETQ. The CDR3 loop is CASSRGSGNTEAFF. DNA of the CDR3: TGCGCCAGCAGTAGGGGGTCGGGGAACACTGAAGCTTTCTTT.

The V call is TRBV18, the J call TRBJ1-2, with TRBD1 matching 7 bases. CDR1 is KGHSH, CDR2 LQKENI, per germline. The CDR3 consists of 15 residues. V was clipped by 0 bases and J by 8 bases; unmatched bases: 9. The CDR3 spells CASSPPTGSTAGYTF. The CDR3 region has the DNA TGTGCCAGCTCACCACCGACAGGGTCCACAGCCGGCTACACCTTC.

The chain carries TRBV2 and TRBJ1-2, with 10 nucleotides matching TRBD1. The J segment lost 5 bases and the V segment lost 4 bases, leaving 7 bases of the junction unmatched. The CDR3 covers 15 residues. CDR1 and CDR2 (germline): SNHLY, FYNNEI. This CDR3 reads CASSVTGGAEYGYTF. The CDR3 DNA sequence: TGTGCCAGCAGTGTGACAGGGGGCGCGGAGTATGGCTACACCTTC.

This clone appeared a few times. The chain is built from TRBV27 and TRBJ1-2; D not resolved. Germline values: CDR1 MNHEY, CDR2 SMNVEV (reference sequence). The CDR3 extends over 11 amino acids. Trimming stripped 10 bases from V and 8 bases from J, with 14 bases between. Here the CDR3 DNA reads TGTGCCACCGTCGATGGCGGGGGCTACACCTTC. Protein product: CATVDGGGYTF.

The V and J genes are TRBV14 and TRBJ2-3; 7 nucleotides match TRBD2. The CDR3 length is 17 residues. From germline, CDR1 is SGHDN and CDR2 FVKESK. V lost 3 bases and J lost 6; bases outside the gene matches: 15. This chain's CDR3 is CASSHMTSTHLGDTQYF. The DNA of the CDR3 is TGTGCCAGCAGCCATATGACTAGCACACATCTAGGGGATACGCAGTATTTT.

The chain links TRBV10-3 to TRBJ2-7; D not resolved. Germline V gives CDR1 ENHRY, CDR2 SYGVKD. This CDR3 spans 12 amino acids. Trimming left V 4 bases short and J 0 bases short, with 4 bases between. DNA for the CDR3: TGTGCCATCAGTGCCAGCTCCTACGAGCAGTACTTC. Translating it yields CAISASSYEQYF.

The chain couples TRBV10-3 to TRBJ1-4, with 8 bases lining up with TRBD1. With 4 bases clipped from V and 6 bases from J, the junction kept 7 bases outside the gene matches. Germline-derived CDR1 and CDR2 are ENHRY and SYGVKD. CDR3 length: 15 amino acids. The CDR3 region has the DNA TGTGCCATCAGTGGAGAACAGGGGGTGCATGAAAAACTGTTTTTT. Encoded protein: CAISGEQGVHEKLFF.